These 5 T cell receptor beta chains were all obtained from the same sample, sequenced in a study of CXCR3-negative and CXCR3-positive naive CD8 T cells. UMI-tagged TRB cDNA libraries were built via 5' RACE. From its re-call of the 5' RACE reads, TCRdb lists each CDR3 protein once, without DNA. Here the sample table reports 45,000 to 70,000 distinct CDR3 sequences. The material sequenced was memory CD8+ T cells from blood. The source of these receptors is a human donor in good health. Some clones in this sample may be carry-over from other donors' samples.

V gene TRBV29-1 combines with J gene TRBJ2-2; without DNA, the TCRdb call of TRBD2 cannot be checked. CDR3 length equals 12 residues. Germline V gene data show CDR1 as SQVTM and CDR2 as ANQGSEA. This CDR3 is CSVVAGTGELFF.

This sequence joins TRBV20-1 and TRBJ2-7; there is no DNA to check the TCRdb D call of TRBD2. CDR1 DFQATT and CDR2 SNEGSKA come from the germline V gene (reference sequence). This CDR3 is built from 13 residues. The CDR3 sequence: CSVPGEREYEQYF.

The chain has TRBV19 and TRBJ2-1; lacking DNA, the TRBD1 call made by TCRdb goes unchecked. Germline V gene data show CDR1 as LNHDA and CDR2 as SQIVND (reference sequence). This CDR3 comprises 14 residues. Here the CDR3 reads CATRGESSYNEQFF. Full variable domain (remainder filled in from reference TRBV19 and TRBJ2-1): DGGITQSPKYLFRKEGQNVTLSCEQNLNHDAMYWYRQDPGQGLRLIYYSQIVNDFQKGDIAEGYSVSREKKESFPLTVTSAQKNPTAFYLCATRGESSYNEQFFGPGTRLTVL.

The V gene is TRBV29-1, the J gene TRBJ1-1. Germline V CDR1 and CDR2: SQVTM, ANQGSEA. This CDR3 spans 14 amino acids. The CDR3 loop is CSVEGRTDGTEAFF. Based on the CDR3 plus reference TRBV29-1 and TRBJ1-1, the full variable domain is SAVISQKPSRDICQRGTSLTIQCQVDSQVTMMFWYRQQPGQSLTLIATANQGSEATYESGFVIDKFPISRPNLTFSTLTVSNMSPEDSSIYLCSVEGRTDGTEAFFGQGTRLTVV.

The CDR3 loop reads CSVEEAYSYEQYF. The chain couples TRBV29-1 to TRBJ2-7. Germline V lookup: CDR1 SQVTM, CDR2 ANQGSEA. This CDR3 comprises 13 residues.